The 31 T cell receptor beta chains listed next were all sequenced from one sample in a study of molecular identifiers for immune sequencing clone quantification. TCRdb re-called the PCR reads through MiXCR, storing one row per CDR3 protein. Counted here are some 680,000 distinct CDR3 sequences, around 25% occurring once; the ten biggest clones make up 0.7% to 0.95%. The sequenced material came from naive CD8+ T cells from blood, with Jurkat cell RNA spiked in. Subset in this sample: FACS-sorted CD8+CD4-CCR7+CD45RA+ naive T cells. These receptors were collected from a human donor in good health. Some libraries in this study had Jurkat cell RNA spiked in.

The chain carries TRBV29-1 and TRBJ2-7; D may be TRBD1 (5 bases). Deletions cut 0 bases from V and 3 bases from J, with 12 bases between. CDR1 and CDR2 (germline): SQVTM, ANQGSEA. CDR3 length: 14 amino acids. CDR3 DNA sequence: TGCAGCGTTGAAGATCGACAGTCACACTACGAGCAGTACTTC. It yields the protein CSVEDRQSHYEQYF.

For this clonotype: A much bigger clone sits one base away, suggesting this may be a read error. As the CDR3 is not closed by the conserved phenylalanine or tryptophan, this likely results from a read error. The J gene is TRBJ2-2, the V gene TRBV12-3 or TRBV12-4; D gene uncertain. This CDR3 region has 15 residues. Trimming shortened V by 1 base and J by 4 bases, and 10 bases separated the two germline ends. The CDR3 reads CASSLGPPGTGELFS. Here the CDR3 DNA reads TGTGCCAGCAGTTTAGGTCCGCCTGGCACCGGGGAGCTGTTTTCT.

The chain's CDR3 is CASSINSGTNTEAFF. DNA of the CDR3: TGTGCCAGTAGTATCAATTCAGGGACGAACACTGAAGCTTTCTTT. The genes are TRBV19 and TRBJ1-1; a possible D gene is TRBD1 (5 bases). Germline CDR1 is LNHDA and CDR2 is SQIVND (reference sequence). This CDR3 contains 15 residues. V dropped 3 bases and J dropped 1 base, with 12 bases sitting between them.

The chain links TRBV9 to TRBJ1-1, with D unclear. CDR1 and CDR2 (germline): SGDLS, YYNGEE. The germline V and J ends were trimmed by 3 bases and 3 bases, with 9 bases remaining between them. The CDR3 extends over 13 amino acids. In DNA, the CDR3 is TGTGCCAGCAGCGATATACTGCACACTGAAGCTTTCTTT. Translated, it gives CASSDILHTEAFF.

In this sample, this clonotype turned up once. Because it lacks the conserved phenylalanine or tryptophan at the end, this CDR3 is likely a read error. The chain's CDR3 is CASSLVKTVTEAFL. In DNA, the CDR3 is TGTGCCAGCAGCTTAGTTAAGACAGTTACTGAAGCTTTCCTT. The chain carries TRBV7-9 and TRBJ1-1, with D possibly TRBD1 on 5 matching bases. CDR1 SEHNR and CDR2 FQNEAQ come from the germline V gene (reference sequence). The V gene lost 1 base and the J gene lost 5 bases, with 11 bases spanning the gap. The CDR3 covers 14 residues.

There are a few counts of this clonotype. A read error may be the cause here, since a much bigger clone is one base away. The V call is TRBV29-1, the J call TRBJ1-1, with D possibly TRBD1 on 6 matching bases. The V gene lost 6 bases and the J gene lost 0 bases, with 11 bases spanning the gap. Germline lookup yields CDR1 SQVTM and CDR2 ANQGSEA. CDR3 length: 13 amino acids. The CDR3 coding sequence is TGCAGCGTCACAGGGACGATGAACACTGAAGCTTTCTTT. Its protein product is CSVTGTMNTEAFF.

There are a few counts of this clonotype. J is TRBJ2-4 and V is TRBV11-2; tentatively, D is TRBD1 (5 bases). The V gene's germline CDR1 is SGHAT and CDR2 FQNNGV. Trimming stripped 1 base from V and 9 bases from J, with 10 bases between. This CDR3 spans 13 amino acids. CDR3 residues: CASSLVGDRIQYF. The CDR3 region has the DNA TGTGCCAGCAGCTTAGTAGGGGATCGCATTCAGTACTTC.

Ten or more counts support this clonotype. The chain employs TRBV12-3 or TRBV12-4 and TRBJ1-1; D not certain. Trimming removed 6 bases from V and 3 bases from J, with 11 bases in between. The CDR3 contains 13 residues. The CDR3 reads CASSLSGYTEAFF. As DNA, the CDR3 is TGTGCCAGCAGCTTGTCGGGATACACTGAAGCTTTCTTT.

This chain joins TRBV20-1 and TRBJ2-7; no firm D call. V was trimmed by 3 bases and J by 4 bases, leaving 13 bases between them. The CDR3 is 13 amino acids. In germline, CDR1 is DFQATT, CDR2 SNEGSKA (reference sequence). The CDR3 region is CSASPPASYEQYF. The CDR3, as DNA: TGCAGTGCTAGTCCACCGGCCTCTTACGAGCAGTACTTC.

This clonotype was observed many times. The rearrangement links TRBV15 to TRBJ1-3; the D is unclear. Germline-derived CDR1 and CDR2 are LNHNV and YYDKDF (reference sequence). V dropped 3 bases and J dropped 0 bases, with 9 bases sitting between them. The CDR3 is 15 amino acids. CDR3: CATSSGLFSGNTIYF. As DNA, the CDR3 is TGTGCCACCAGCAGCGGACTATTCTCTGGAAACACCATATATTTT.

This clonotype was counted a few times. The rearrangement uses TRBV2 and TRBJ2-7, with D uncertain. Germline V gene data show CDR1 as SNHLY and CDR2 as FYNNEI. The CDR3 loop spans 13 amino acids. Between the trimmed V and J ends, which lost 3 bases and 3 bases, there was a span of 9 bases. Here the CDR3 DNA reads TGTGCCAGCAGTGAGAACAGCCTCTACGAGCAGTACTTC. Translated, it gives CASSENSLYEQYF.

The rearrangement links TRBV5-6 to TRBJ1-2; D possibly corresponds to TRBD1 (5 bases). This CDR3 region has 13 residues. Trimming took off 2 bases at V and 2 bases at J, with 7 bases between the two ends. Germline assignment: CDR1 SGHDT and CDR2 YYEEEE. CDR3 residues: CASSFRGNYGYTF. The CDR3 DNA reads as TGTGCCAGCAGCTTTAGGGGAAACTATGGCTACACCTTC. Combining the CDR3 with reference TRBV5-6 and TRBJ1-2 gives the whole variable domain DAGVTQSPTHLIKTRGQQVTLRCSPKSGHDTVSWYQQALGQGPQFIFQYYEEEERQRGNFPDRFSGHQFPNYSSELNVNALLLGDSALYLCASSFRGNYGYTFGSGTRLTVV.

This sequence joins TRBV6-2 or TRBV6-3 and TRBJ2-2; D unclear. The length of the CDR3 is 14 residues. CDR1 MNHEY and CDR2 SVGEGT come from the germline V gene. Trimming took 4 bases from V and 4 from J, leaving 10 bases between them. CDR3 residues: CASSSLSGTGELFF. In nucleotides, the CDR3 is TGTGCCAGCAGTTCGCTCTCGGGCACCGGGGAGCTGTTTTTT.

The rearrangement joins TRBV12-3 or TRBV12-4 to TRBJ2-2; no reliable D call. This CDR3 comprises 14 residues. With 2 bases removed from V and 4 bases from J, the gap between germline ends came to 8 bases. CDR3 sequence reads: CASSLLQSTGELFF. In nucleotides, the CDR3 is TGTGCCAGCAGTTTACTCCAGTCCACCGGGGAGCTGTTTTTT.

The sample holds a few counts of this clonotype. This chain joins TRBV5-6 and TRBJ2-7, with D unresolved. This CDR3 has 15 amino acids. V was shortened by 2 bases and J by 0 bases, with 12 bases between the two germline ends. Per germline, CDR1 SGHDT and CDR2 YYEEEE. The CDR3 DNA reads TGTGCCAGCAGCTTCCGGCAAACACCCTCCTACGAGCAGTACTTC. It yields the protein CASSFRQTPSYEQYF.

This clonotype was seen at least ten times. CDR3: CASSSPAGQTTYEQYF. Here the CDR3 DNA reads TGTGCCAGCAGCTCCCCGGCGGGACAGACAACCTACGAGCAGTACTTC. The V and J genes are TRBV7-9 and TRBJ2-7; possible D gene TRBD1, 7 bases. V lost 4 bases and J 2 bases, leaving 18 bases between the germline ends. Germline V gene data show CDR1 as SEHNR and CDR2 as FQNEAQ (reference sequence). This CDR3 comprises 16 residues.

The CDR3 is CAISSVGHIGGEQYF. In DNA, the CDR3 is TGTGCCATCAGTTCGGTGGGCCATATCGGAGGGGAGCAGTACTTC. The V call is TRBV10-3, the J call TRBJ2-7, with TRBD2 as a possible D gene (6 bases). This CDR3 is built from 15 residues. Germline CDR1 and CDR2: ENHRY and SYGVKD. The germline V and J ends were trimmed by 5 bases and 7 bases, with 21 bases remaining between them.

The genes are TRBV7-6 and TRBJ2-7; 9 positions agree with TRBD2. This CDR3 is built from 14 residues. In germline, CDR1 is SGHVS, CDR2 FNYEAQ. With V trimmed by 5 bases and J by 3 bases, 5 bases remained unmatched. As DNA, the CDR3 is TGTGCCAGCAGCCCCTCAGCGGGAGGCTACGAGCAGTACTTC. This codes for CASSPSAGGYEQYF. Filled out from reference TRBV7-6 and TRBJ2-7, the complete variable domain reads GAGVSQSPRYKVTKRGQDVALRCDPISGHVSLYWYRQALGQGPEFLTYFNYEAQQDKSGLPNDRFSAERPEGSISTLTIQRTEQRDSAMYRCASSPSAGGYEQYFGPGTRLTVT.

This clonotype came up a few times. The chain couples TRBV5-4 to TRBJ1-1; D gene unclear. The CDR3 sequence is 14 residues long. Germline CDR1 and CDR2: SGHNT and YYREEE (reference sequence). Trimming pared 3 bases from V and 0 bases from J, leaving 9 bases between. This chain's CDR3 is CASSWNVMNTEAFF. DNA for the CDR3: TGTGCCAGCAGCTGGAACGTCATGAACACTGAAGCTTTCTTT.

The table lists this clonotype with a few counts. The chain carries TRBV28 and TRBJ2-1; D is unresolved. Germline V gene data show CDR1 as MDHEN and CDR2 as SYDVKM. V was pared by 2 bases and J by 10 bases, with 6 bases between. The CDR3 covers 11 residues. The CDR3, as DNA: TGTGCCAGCAGTTTAAGTTTGGAGCAGTTCTTC. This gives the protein CASSLSLEQFF.

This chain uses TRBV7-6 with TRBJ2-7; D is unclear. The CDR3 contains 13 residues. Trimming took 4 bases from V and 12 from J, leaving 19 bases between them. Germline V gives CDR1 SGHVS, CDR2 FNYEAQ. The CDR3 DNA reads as TGTGCCAGCAGCTCGCCAGGAGCTGACGCGCCGTACTTC. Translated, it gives CASSSPGADAPYF.

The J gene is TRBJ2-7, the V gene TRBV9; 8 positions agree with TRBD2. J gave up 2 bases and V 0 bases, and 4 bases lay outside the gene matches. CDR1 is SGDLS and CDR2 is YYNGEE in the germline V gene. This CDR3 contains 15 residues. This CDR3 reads CASSVESAGAYEQYF. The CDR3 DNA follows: TGTGCCAGCAGCGTAGAATCAGCGGGGGCCTACGAGCAGTACTTC.

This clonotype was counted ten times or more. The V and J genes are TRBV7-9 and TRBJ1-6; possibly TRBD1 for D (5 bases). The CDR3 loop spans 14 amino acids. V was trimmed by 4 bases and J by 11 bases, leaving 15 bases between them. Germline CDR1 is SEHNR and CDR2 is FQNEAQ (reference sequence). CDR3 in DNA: TGTGCCAGCAGCTCATGGGACGTCGGTACACCCCTCCACTTT. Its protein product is CASSSWDVGTPLHF.

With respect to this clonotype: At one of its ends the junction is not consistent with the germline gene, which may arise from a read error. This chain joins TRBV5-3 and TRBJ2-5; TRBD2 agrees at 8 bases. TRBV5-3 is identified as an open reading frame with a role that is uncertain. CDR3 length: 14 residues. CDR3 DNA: TGTGCCAGCAGCTTGGGACTAGATAGGGAGACCCAGTACTTC. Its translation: CASSLGLDRETQYF.

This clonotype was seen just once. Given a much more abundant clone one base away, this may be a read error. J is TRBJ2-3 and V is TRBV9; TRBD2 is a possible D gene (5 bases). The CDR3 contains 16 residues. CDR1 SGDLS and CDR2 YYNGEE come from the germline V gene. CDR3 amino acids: CASGVSVSRGTDTQYF. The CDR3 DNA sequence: TGTGCCAGCGGCGTAAGCGTTTCGCGGGGCACAGATACGCAGTATTTT.

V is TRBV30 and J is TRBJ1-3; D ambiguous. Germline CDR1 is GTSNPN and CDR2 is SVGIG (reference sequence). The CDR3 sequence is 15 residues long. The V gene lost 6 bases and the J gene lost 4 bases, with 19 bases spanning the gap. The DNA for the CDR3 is TGTGCCTGCCCGGCGAACAGATCCCCAGGAAACACCATATATTTT. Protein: CACPANRSPGNTIYF.

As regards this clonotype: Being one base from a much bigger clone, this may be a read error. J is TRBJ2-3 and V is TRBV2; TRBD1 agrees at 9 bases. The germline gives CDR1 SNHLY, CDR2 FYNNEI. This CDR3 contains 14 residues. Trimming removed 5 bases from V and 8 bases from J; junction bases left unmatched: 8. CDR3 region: CASSPGTGMGTQYF. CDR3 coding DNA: TGTGCCAGCAGTCCCGGGACAGGGATGGGTACGCAGTATTTT.

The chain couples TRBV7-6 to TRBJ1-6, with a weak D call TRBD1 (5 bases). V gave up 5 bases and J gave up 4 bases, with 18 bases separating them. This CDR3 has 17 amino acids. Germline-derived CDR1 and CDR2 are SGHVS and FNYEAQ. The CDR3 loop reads CASSPRGFGGYNSPLHF. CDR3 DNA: TGTGCCAGCAGCCCACGGGGGTTTGGGGGATATAATTCACCCCTCCACTTT. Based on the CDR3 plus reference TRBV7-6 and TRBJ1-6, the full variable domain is GAGVSQSPRYKVTKRGQDVALRCDPISGHVSLYWYRQALGQGPEFLTYFNYEAQQDKSGLPNDRFSAERPEGSISTLTIQRTEQRDSAMYRCASSPRGFGGYNSPLHFGNGTRLTVT.

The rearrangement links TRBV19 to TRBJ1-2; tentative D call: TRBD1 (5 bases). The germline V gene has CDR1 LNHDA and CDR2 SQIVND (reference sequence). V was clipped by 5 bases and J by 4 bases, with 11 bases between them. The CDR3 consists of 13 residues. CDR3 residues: CASSPPGIYGYTF. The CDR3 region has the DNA TGTGCCAGTAGTCCCCCAGGGATCTATGGCTACACCTTC.

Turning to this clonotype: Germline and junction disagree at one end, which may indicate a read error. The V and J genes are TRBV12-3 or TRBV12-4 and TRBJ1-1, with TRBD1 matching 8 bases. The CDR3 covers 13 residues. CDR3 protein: CAGSPGGGTEAFF. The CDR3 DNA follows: TGTGCCGGCAGTCCAGGGGGCGGAACTGAAGCTTTCTTT.

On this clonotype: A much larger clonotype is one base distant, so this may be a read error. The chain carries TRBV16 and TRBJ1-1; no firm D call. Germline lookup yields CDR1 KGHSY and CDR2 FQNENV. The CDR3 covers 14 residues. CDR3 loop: CTSSRSNGNTEAFF. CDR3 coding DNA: TGTACCAGCAGCCGGTCCAACGGGAACACTGAAGCTTTCTTT. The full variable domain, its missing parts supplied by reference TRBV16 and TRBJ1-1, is GEEVAQTPKHLVRGEGQKAKLYCAPIKGHSYVFWYQQVLKNEFKFLISFQNENVFDETGMPKERFSAKCLPNSPCSLEIQATKLEDSAVYFCTSSRSNGNTEAFFGQGTRLTVV.